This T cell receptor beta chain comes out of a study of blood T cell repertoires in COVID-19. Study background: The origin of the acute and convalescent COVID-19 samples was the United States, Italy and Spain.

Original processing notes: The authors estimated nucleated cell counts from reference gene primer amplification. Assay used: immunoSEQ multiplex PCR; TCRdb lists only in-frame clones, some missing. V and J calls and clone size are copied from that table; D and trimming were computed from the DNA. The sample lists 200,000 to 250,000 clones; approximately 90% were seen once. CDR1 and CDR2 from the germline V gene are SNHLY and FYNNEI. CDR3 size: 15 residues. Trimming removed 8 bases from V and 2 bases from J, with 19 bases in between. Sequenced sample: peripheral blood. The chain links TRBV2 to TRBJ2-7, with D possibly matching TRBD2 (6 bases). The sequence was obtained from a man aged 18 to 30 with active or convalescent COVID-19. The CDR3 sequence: CASAEGRTTTYEQYF. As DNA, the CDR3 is TGTGCCAGCGCTGAGGGTCGGACTACCACCTACGAGCAGTACTTC.